The 6 T cell receptor beta chains presented below share a single source sample, sequenced in a study of cytomegalovirus exposure and HLA in healthy donors. This PCR relied on a set of 60 Vbeta primers and 13 Jbeta primers. Assay: immunoSEQ multiplex PCR; the TCRdb copy retains only in-frame clones and omits some. The sample includes 130,000 or so clones, approximately 80% seen only once; the top ten take around 1.5%. The sequenced material came from PBMCs. These receptors all come from a woman younger than 35 in good health and CMV-seronegative.

The chain recombines TRBV5-5 with TRBJ1-1; 9 nucleotides agree with TRBD1. The trim removed 2 bases at V and 0 bases at J, leaving 2 bases unmatched. The germline CDR1 and CDR2 sequences are SGHKS and YYEKEE (reference sequence). The CDR3 covers 15 residues. The CDR3 loop is CASSFRDRVNTEAFF. DNA for the CDR3: TGTGCCAGCAGCTTCCGGGACAGGGTGAACACTGAAGCTTTCTTT.

This clone was seen a single time. V and J are TRBV6-4 and TRBJ2-3, with TRBD2 as a possible D gene (5 bases). CDR3 length equals 15 residues. V lost 0 bases and J lost 0, with 7 bases in between. Germline lookup yields CDR1 MRHNA and CDR2 SNTAGT. CDR3 residues: CASSDSRGSTDTQYF. CDR3 in DNA: TGTGCCAGCAGTGACTCGCGAGGGAGCACAGATACGCAGTATTTT.

V usage is TRBV6-5 and J usage is TRBJ2-1, with 7 bases lining up with TRBD2. V trimming: 4 bases; J trimming: 7 bases; junction bases outside the gene matches: 1. In germline, CDR1 is MNHEY, CDR2 SVGAGI. The CDR3 covers 12 residues. The CDR3 reads CASSSAGNEQFF. The CDR3 nucleotides read TGTGCCAGCAGTTCAGCGGGGAATGAGCAGTTCTTC.

The V and J genes are TRBV4-1 and TRBJ2-1, with 13 bases that match TRBD2. CDR1 and CDR2 (germline): MGHRA, YSYEKL. The CDR3 consists of 17 residues. The V and J ends lost 2 bases and 7 bases, in that order; junction bases with no gene match: 8. CDR3 amino acids: CASSQKDRTSGRNEQFF. DNA for the CDR3: TGCGCCAGCAGCCAAAAAGACCGGACTAGCGGGAGAAATGAGCAGTTCTTC.

V gene TRBV19 combines with J gene TRBJ1-1; D is perhaps TRBD1 (5 bases). CDR3 length: 14 amino acids. Germline-derived CDR1 and CDR2 are LNHDA and SQIVND (reference sequence). V lost 3 bases, J lost 4 bases, and 12 bases lay in between. This chain's CDR3 is CASSMEGEGTEAFF. The DNA of the CDR3 is TGTGCCAGTAGTATGGAAGGGGAGGGCACTGAAGCTTTCTTT.

V gene TRBV5-4 combines with J gene TRBJ1-2, with 8 bases identical to TRBD1. The V gene's germline CDR1 is SGHNT and CDR2 YYREEE (reference sequence). The CDR3 loop spans 13 amino acids. With 5 bases clipped from V and 3 bases from J, the junction kept 3 bases outside the gene matches. The CDR3 nucleotides are TGTGCCAGCAGAAAGGACAGGGACTATGGCTACACCTTC. It is translated as CASRKDRDYGYTF.